This T cell receptor (beta chain) was retrieved from a study of shared clonotypes between healthy human individuals. Findings of the study overall: The study's rarefaction showed incomplete sorted-subset sequencing despite large depth.

For each subset, genomic DNA was distributed in equal portions over several immunoSEQ plates. The repertoire was sequenced with immunoSEQ multiplex PCR; TCRdb's copy has only in-frame clones and lacks some. The repertoire consists of about 2.1 million clones, with about 92% occurring once and the leading ten covering around 1.7%. Naive CD8 isolation took CD45RO-negative cells positively selected for CCR7 and excluded terminally differentiated effector memory CD45RA+ cells. None of the donors, who were healthy HIV-negative adults, had recently had acute infections or vaccinations. Comment on this clone: The antigen is undetermined.

V was cut by 2 bases and J by 4 bases, with 12 bases left in between. Germline CDR1 is MDHEN and CDR2 is SYDVKM. The CDR3 loop spans 14 amino acids. Sequenced input: naive CD8+ T cells from PBMCs. The TCR was taken from a man between 18 and 35 years old in good health. Some clones in this sample may be carry-over from other donors' samples. J is TRBJ2-7 and V is TRBV28; D may match TRBD1 or TRBD2 (6 bases each). DNA of the CDR3: TGTGCCAGCAGTTTACGAGGGGGGTTTTACGAGCAGTACTTC. Its protein is CASSLRGGFYEQYF.